The sequence of this T cell receptor beta chain was determined in a study of technical replicates of blood from a handful of donors. The method was immunoSEQ multiplex PCR; TCRdb's version includes in-frame clones alone and lacks a portion of them. Among tens of thousands of clones, about 96% were seen once, and the ten largest hold 0.25% to 0.3%. This CDR3 has 16 residues. Trimming removed 5 bases from V and 0 bases from J; junction bases left unmatched: 10. Germline V lookup: CDR1 MNHEY, CDR2 SMNVEV (reference sequence). The gene calls are TRBV27 and TRBJ2-7; 7 bases map to TRBD2. The sequence was collected from a human donor in good health. The sequencing input was T cells isolated from PBMCs. The CDR3 coding sequence is TGTGCCAGCAGTACGCACCGGGGGGAAAGCTCCTACGAGCAGTACTTC. Translated, it gives CASSTHRGESSYEQYF.